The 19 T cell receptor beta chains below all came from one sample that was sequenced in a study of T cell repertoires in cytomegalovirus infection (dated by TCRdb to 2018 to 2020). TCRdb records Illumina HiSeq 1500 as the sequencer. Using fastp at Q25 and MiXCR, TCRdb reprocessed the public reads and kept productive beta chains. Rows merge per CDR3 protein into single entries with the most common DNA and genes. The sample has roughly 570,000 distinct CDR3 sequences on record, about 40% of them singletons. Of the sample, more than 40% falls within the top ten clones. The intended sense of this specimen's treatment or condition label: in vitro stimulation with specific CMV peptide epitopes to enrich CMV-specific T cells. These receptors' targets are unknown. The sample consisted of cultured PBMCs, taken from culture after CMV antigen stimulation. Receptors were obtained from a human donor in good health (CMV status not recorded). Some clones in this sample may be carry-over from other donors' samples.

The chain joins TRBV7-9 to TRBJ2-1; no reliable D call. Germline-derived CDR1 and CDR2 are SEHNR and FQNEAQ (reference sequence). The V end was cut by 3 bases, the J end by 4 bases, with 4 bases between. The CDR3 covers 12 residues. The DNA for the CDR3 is TGTGCCAGCAGCTTTTATTACAATGAGCAGTTCTTC. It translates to CASSFYYNEQFF.

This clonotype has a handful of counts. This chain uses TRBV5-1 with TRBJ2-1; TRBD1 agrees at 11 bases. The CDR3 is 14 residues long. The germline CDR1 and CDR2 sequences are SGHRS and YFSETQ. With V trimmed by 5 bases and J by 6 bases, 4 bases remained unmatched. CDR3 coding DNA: TGCGCCAGCAGGGCCGGGACAGGGGGCAATGAGCAGTTCTTC. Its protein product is CASRAGTGGNEQFF.

The CDR3 nucleotides read TGTGCCTACAGGGGGGAGTGGACCGGGGAGCTGTTTTTT. Translated: CAYRGEWTGELFF. The genes are TRBV12-3 or TRBV12-4 and TRBJ2-2, with TRBD1 matching 8 bases. V lost 11 bases, J lost 5 bases, and 7 bases stayed unmatched. This CDR3 has 13 residues.

Here the CDR3 DNA reads TGTGCCAGCAGCTTAAGGGCTAGCGGCGGATACAATGAGCAGTTCTTC. This encodes CASSLRASGGYNEQFF. This sequence joins TRBV11-3 and TRBJ2-1; 7 nucleotides line up with TRBD2. The CDR3 is 16 amino acids. The germline gives CDR1 SGHNT, CDR2 YENEEA. The junction had 8 bases not matched to a gene; V was cut back by 2 bases and J by 4 bases.

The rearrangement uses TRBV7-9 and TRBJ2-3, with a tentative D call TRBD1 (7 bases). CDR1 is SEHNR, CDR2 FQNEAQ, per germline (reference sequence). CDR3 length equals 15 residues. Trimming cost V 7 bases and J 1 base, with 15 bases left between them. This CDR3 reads CASTPGGSGTDTQYF. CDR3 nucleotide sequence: TGTGCCAGCACCCCAGGGGGGTCCGGCACAGATACGCAGTATTTT.

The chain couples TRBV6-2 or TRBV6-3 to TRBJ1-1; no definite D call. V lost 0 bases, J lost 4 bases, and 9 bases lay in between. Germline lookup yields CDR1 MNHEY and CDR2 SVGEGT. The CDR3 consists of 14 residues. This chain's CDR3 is CASSYSMIGTEAFF. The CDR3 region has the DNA TGTGCCAGCAGTTACTCGATGATAGGCACTGAAGCTTTCTTT.

As DNA, the CDR3 is TGTGCCAGCAGCCGGGACGGAGGAGGCTACACCTTC. Translating it yields CASSRDGGGYTF. The V gene is TRBV2, the J gene TRBJ1-2, with TRBD1 as a possible D gene (5 bases). The CDR3 length is 12 residues. Germline CDR1 SNHLY, CDR2 FYNNEI. The V end lost 6 bases, the J end lost 8 bases, and 13 bases lay between the germline ends.

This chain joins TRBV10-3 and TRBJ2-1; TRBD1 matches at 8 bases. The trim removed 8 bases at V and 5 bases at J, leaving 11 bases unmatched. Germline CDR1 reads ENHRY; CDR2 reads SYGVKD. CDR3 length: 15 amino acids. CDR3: CAIAEAGQVNNEQFF. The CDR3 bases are TGTGCCATCGCGGAGGCGGGACAGGTCAACAATGAGCAGTTCTTC.

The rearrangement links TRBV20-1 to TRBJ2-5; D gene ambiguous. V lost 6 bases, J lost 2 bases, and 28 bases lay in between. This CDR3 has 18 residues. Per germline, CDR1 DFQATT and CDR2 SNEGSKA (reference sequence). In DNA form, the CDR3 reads TGCAGTGCCCGTAAGTTAACCGGCGGCCCGACAAGACAAGAGACCCAGTACTTC. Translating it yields CSARKLTGGPTRQETQYF.

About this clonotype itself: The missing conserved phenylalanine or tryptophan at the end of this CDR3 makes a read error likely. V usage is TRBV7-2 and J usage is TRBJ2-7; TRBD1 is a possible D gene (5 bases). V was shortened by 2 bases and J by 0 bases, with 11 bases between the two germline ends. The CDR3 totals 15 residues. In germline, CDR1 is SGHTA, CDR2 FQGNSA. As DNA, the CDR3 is TGTGCCAGCAGCTTATTGTGGGGCCCCTCCTACGAGCAGTACTGC. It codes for CASSLLWGPSYEQYC.

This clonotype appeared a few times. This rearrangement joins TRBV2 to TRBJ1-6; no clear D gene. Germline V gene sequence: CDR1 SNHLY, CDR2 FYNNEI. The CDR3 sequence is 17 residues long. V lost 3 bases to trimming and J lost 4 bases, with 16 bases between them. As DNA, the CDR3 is TGTGCCAGCAGTGATAGTTGGGCCGACCTTTATAATTCACCCCTCCACTTT. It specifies CASSDSWADLYNSPLHF.

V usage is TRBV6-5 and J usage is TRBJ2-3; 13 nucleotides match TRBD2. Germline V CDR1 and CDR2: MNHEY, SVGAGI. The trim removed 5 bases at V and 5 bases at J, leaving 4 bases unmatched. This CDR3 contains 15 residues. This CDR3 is CASSGTSGRVDTQYF. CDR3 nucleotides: TGTGCCAGCAGTGGTACTAGCGGGAGGGTAGATACGCAGTATTTT.

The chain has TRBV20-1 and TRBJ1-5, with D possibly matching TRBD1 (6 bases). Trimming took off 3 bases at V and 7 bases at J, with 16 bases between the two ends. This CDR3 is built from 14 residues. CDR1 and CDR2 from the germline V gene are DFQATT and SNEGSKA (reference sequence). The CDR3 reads CSARTGTAKQPQHF. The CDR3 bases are TGCAGTGCTAGGACAGGTACTGCAAAACAGCCCCAGCATTTT.

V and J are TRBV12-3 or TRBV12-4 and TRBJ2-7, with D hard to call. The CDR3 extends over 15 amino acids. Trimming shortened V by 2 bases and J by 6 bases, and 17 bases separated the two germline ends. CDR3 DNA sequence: TGTGCCAGCAGTTTACCGGCCGGAACACCCACCGAGCAGTACTTC. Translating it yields CASSLPAGTPTEQYF.

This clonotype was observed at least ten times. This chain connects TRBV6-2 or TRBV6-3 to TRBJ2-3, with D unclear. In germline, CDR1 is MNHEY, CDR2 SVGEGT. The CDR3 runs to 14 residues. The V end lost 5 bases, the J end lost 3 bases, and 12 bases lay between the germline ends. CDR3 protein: CASSPPNQTDTQYF. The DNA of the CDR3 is TGTGCCAGCAGTCCCCCCAACCAAACAGATACGCAGTATTTT.

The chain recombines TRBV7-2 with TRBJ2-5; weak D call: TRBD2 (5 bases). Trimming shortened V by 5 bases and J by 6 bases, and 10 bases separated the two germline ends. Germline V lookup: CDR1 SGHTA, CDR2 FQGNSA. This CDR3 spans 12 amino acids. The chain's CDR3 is CASSAGIKTQYF. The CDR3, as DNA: TGTGCCAGCAGCGCGGGTATCAAGACCCAGTACTTC.

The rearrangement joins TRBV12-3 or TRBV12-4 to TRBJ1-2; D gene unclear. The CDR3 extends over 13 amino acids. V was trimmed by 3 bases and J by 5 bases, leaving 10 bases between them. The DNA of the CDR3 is TGTGCCAGCAGTTTGAGGAACACGTATGGCTACACCTTC. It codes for CASSLRNTYGYTF.

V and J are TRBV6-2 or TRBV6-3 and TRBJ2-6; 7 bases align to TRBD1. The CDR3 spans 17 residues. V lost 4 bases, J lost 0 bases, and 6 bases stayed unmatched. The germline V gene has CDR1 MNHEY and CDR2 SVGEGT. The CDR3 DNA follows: TGTGCCAGCAGTTCGGACAGGTCAAGCTCTGGGGCCAACGTCCTGACTTTC. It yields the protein CASSSDRSSSGANVLTF.

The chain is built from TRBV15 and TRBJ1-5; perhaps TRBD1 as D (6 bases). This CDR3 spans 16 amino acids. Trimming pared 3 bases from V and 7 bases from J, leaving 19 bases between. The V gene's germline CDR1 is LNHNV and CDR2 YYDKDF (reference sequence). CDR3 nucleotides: TGTGCCACCAGCAGGGACCAGGGGTCCCAGGGGCAGCCCCAGCATTTT. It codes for CATSRDQGSQGQPQHF.